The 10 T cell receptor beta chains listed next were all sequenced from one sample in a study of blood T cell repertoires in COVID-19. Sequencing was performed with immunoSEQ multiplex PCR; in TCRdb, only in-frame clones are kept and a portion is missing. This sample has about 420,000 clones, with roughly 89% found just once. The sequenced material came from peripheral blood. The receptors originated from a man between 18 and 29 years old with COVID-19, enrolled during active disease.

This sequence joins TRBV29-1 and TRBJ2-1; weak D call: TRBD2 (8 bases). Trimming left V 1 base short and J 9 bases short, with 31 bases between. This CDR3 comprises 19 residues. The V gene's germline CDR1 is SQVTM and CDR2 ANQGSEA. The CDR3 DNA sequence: TGCAGCGTTGAAGGTAACCAAATAGGGGGGACAGCGGGAGTCGGTGAGCAGTTCTTC. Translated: CSVEGNQIGGTAGVGEQFF.

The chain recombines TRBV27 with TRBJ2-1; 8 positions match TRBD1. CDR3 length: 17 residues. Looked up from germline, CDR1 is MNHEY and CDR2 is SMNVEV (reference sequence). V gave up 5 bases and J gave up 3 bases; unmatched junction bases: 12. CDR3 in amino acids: CASSPTAGGGFYNEQFF. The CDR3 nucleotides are TGTGCCAGCAGTCCCACGGCAGGGGGCGGATTCTACAATGAGCAGTTCTTC.

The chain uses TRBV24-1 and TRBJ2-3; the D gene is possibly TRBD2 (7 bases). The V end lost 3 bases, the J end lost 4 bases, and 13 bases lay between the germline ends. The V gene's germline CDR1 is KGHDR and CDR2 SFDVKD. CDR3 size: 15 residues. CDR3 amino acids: CATSDPLGGADTQYF. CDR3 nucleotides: TGTGCCACCAGTGATCCCCTAGGGGGGGCAGATACGCAGTATTTT.

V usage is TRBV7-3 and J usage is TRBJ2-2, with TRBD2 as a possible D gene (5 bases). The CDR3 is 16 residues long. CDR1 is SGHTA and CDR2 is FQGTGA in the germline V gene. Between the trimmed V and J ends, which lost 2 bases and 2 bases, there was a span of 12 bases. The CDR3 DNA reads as TGTGCCAGCAGCTTACAAGGCGGGCTTAACACCGGGGAGCTGTTTTTT. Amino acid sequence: CASSLQGGLNTGELFF.

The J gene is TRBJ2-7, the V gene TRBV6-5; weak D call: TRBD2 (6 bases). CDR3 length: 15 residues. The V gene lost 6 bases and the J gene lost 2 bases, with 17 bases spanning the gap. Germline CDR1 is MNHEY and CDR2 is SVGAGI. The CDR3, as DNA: TGTGCCAGCAGGACCCGGAGGGACGGAGCCTACGAGCAGTACTTC. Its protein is CASRTRRDGAYEQYF.

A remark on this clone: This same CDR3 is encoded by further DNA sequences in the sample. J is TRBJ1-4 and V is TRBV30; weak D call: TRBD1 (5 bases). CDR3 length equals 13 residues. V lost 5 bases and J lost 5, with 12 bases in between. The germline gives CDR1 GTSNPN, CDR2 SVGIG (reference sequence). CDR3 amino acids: CAWGTGGNEKLFF. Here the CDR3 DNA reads TGTGCCTGGGGGACGGGGGGGAATGAAAAACTGTTTTTT. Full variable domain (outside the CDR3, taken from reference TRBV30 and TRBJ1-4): SQTIHQWPATLVQPVGSPLSLECTVEGTSNPNLYWYRQAAGRGLQLLFYSVGIGQISSEVPQNLSASRPQDRQFILSSKKLLLSDSGFYLCAWGTGGNEKLFFGSGTQLSVL.

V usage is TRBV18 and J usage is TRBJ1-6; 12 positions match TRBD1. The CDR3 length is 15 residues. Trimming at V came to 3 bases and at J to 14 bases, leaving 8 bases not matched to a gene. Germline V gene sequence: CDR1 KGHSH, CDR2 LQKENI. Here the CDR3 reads CASSPGTGGTGALHF. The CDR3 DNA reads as TGTGCCAGCTCACCCGGGACAGGGGGCACAGGGGCCCTCCACTTT. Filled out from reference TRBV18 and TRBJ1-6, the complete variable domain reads NAGVMQNPRHLVRRRGQEARLRCSPMKGHSHVYWYRQLPEEGLKFMVYLQKENIIDESGMPKERFSAEFPKEGPSILRIQQVVRGDSAAYFCASSPGTGGTGALHFGNGTRLTVT.

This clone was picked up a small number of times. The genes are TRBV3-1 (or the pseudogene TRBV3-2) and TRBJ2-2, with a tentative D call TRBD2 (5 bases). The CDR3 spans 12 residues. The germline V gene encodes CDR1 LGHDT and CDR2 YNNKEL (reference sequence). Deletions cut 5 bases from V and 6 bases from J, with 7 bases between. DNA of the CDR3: TGTGCCAGCAGCAGGACTCCCGGGGAGCTGTTTTTT. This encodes CASSRTPGELFF.

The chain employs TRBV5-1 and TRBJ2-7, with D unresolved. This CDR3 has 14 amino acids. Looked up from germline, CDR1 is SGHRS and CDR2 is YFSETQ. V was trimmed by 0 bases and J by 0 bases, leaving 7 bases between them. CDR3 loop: CASSLGFGSYEQYF. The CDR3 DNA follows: TGCGCCAGCAGCTTGGGTTTCGGCTCCTACGAGCAGTACTTC.

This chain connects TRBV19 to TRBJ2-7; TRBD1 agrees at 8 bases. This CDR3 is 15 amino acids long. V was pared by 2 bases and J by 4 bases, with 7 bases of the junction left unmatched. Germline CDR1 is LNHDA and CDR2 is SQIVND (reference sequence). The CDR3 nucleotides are TGTGCCAGTAGTATACGCCAGGGGGCGGGGTACGAGCAGTACTTC. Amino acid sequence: CASSIRQGAGYEQYF. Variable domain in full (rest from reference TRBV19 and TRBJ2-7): DGGITQSPKYLFRKEGQNVTLSCEQNLNHDAMYWYRQDPGQGLRLIYYSQIVNDFQKGDIAEGYSVSREKKESFPLTVTSAQKNPTAFYLCASSIRQGAGYEQYFGPGTRLTVT.